This T cell receptor beta chain emerged from a study of metastatic and nonmetastatic thyroid tumors. In the study overall: Repertoire comparisons spanned blood and tumor or nodule tissue from malignant and benign thyroid patients. The study, taken as a whole, reports: Significantly higher TCR beta diversity was reportedly seen in malignant thyroid tumors than benign nodules, in blood and tumor.

Concerning this clone: The antigen is not known.

TCRdb ran MiXCR on the PCR reads. The repertoire holds 15,000 to 25,000 clones, with roughly 20% as singletons. Germline V gene sequence: CDR1 MDHEN, CDR2 SYDVKM. The CDR3 length is 13 residues. V was trimmed by 2 bases and J by 4 bases, leaving 8 bases between them. Every patient underwent thyroid surgery untreated. Sequencing was performed on tumor tissue. The rearrangement links TRBV28 to TRBJ1-2; D perhaps matches TRBD1 (5 bases). This clonotype originated in a male donor with papillary thyroid cancer or a benign thyroid nodule (not recorded which). Some clones in this sample may be carry-over from other donors' samples. The CDR3 region has the DNA TGTGCCAGCAGTTTACAGGGCTGCTATGGCTACACCTTC. Its protein product is CASSLQGCYGYTF.